This entry features one T cell receptor beta chain sequence. Its antigen is undetermined. The sample originates from a study of cytomegalovirus exposure and HLA in healthy donors. The PCR contained 60 Vbeta and 13 Jbeta primers. TCRdb keeps only in-frame clones here, not all; method: immunoSEQ multiplex PCR. The table has about 210,000 clones, around 76% seen once. Study conclusions and caveats: Later work showed greater clonal expansion in HLA-associated TCR beta chains than in equally common others. For TCR beta chains, V- and J-gene trimming was later linked to a missense DCLRE1C variant. The number of N-insertions in an Asian-associated ancestry cluster was reportedly below the approximately 600-donor mean in a later analysis.

The TCR originated in a middle-aged man in good health and CMV-seropositive. The sequenced sample consisted of PBMCs.

The CDR3 loop reads CASSLTSGTGELFF. Here the CDR3 DNA reads TGTGCCAGCAGTTTGACTAGCGGCACCGGGGAGCTGTTTTTT. The chain carries TRBV28 and TRBJ2-2; the match to TRBD2 covers 9 bases. CDR1 and CDR2 (germline): MDHEN, SYDVKM. The CDR3 length is 14 residues. The V segment lost 3 bases and the J segment 4 bases; nucleotides outside the gene matches: 0.